The 5 T cell receptor beta chains below come from one sample, sequenced in a study of T-cell reconstitution after alpha-beta-depleted transplantation in children. Unique molecular identifiers were used to barcode this TCRbeta library. From the PCR reads, TCRdb called clonotypes with MiXCR, one entry per CDR3 protein. The sample consists of some 490,000 distinct CDR3 sequences, 12% of them appearing once. The input for sequencing was PBMCs from the stem cell graft donor, taken from the stem cell graft. These receptors came from a human donor who donated a stem cell graft to a child with combined immunodeficiency.

This chain joins TRBV11-2 and TRBJ1-4; no reliable D call. Germline values: CDR1 SGHAT, CDR2 FQNNGV. CDR3 length equals 16 residues. V lost 5 bases, J lost 8 bases, and 21 bases lay in between. Here the CDR3 DNA reads TGTGCCAGCAGCGTACGAGGACCCGTTCTAGCCGAAAAACTGTTTTTT. Translating gives CASSVRGPVLAEKLFF.

J is TRBJ2-7 and V is TRBV6-1; D is undetermined. V shed 4 bases and J shed 1 base, with 14 bases lying between them. Per the germline V gene, CDR1 is MNHNS and CDR2 is SASEGT. The CDR3 consists of 15 residues. CDR3 DNA sequence: TGTGCCAGCAGTGTTCGGACGGATTCATCCTACGAGCAGTACTTC. Encoded protein: CASSVRTDSSYEQYF.

This clonotype was seen repeatedly, ten times or more. V is TRBV10-3 and J is TRBJ2-2, with 9 bases aligning to TRBD1. V lost 10 bases, J lost 3 bases, and 6 bases stayed unmatched. This CDR3 comprises 14 residues. Germline CDR1 reads ENHRY; CDR2 reads SYGVKD. In nucleotides, the CDR3 is TGTGCCACCGGACAGGGGCGGGACACCGGGGAGCTGTTTTTT. Its translation: CATGQGRDTGELFF.

The rearrangement uses TRBV6-1 and TRBJ2-2, with D hard to call. Deletions cut 7 bases from V and 1 base from J, with 10 bases between. Per the germline V gene, CDR1 is MNHNS and CDR2 is SASEGT. This CDR3 region has 14 residues. Written as DNA, the CDR3 is TGTGCCAGCAAAGTTGGCGTGAACACCGGGGAGCTGTTTTTT. It specifies CASKVGVNTGELFF.

J is TRBJ1-2 and V is TRBV5-5; possibly TRBD1 for D (6 bases). The germline V gene encodes CDR1 SGHKS and CDR2 YYEKEE (reference sequence). The CDR3 is made up of 14 amino acids. V gave up 6 bases and J gave up 7 bases, with 19 bases separating them. In DNA form, the CDR3 reads TGTGCCAGCAATAGGGACAATATCCCGGGTGGCTACACCTTC. Protein: CASNRDNIPGGYTF.